Listed below are T cell receptor beta chains from one sample, sequenced in a study of beta chain features in type 1 diabetes. The method was immunoSEQ multiplex PCR; TCRdb's version includes in-frame clones alone and lacks a portion of them. The sample holds some 130,000 clones, approximately 10% seen once. Sequenced sample: central memory CD4+ T cells from blood. Receptors originate from a man aged 25 to 40 with type 1 diabetes. The CDR3 runs from the conserved cysteine through the conserved F or W. Some rows mark clone size as missing; the rest say once, few, many or name a class of expanded clone.

v_call clone_size cdr3_aa
TRBV28 NA CASTLTGYNSPLHF
TRBV28 NA CASSSPGEGNQPQHF
TRBV7-2 NA CASSRLASSYNEQFF
TRBV28 NA CASSSRGTDTQYF
TRBV6-5 NA CASSQIYRGETQYF
TRBV6-6 few CASTPRRGGDEQFF
TRBV30 few CAWSESTLETQYF
TRBV10-3 NA CAISGTGFSYNEQFF
TRBV9 NA CASSVAPGGSYEQCF
TRBV5-4 NA CASSLRGDSGQQPQHF
TRBV9 NA CASSVAGSGPDTQYF
TRBV5-4 NA CASSLQQGIGETQYF
TRBV20-1 NA CSARQGNEQYF
TRBV9 NA CASSVRGGWGTDTQYF
TRBV6-5 many CASSYSTSGGRNEQFF
TRBV6-5 NA CASSYVSGGALDTQYF
TRBV10-3 few CAISVGSRGGETQYF
TRBV7-8 few CASSSRRTGIVQPQHF
TRBV7-3 few CASSPQGNTEAFF
TRBV6-5 NA CASSYSRTADSPLHF
TRBV7-2 few CASSEWGSGEYEQYF
TRBV4-2 few CASSQDKSLGTGDYGYTF
TRBV2 few CAGSDRGKNGYTF
TRBV5-6 NA CASSPGTGAQYF
TRBV5-1 NA CASQTGQTQGAQYF
TRBV19 NA CASSIKGGQETQYF
TRBV12-5 few CASGPTGSTDTQYF
TRBV2 NA CASSETPGQGRGYTF
TRBV29-1 few CSVAQGAPPSF
TRBV7-2 NA CASSRGVGQATNTGELFF
TRBV2 NA CASRDQGGRGQPQHF
TRBV6-5 few CASSYGGHLVLEQYF
TRBV18 NA CASSEGQGVGYGYTF
TRBV29-1 NA CSVRGQEETQYF
TRBV7-8 few CASSFQGARGNQPQHF
TRBV6-1 few CASSERGSAPQETQYF
TRBV18 many CASSLDRGRTDTQYF
TRBV7-2 once CASSPGQGYGETQYF
TRBV5-1 NA CASSFLAGDQETQYF
TRBV7-9 few CASSQDREADTQYF
TRBV9 NA CASSQTGTSFETQYF
TRBV9 NA CASSVARGLPADTQYF
TRBV5-4 NA CASSDGNSPLHF
TRBV2 few CASSPQTPNQPQHF
TRBV5-1 few CASSLAPGGTNEQFF
TRBV5-1 NA CASSLVSSGNNEQFF
TRBV11-1 NA CASSLSRGKDTQYF
TRBV7-2 few CASSSLGAGITQYF